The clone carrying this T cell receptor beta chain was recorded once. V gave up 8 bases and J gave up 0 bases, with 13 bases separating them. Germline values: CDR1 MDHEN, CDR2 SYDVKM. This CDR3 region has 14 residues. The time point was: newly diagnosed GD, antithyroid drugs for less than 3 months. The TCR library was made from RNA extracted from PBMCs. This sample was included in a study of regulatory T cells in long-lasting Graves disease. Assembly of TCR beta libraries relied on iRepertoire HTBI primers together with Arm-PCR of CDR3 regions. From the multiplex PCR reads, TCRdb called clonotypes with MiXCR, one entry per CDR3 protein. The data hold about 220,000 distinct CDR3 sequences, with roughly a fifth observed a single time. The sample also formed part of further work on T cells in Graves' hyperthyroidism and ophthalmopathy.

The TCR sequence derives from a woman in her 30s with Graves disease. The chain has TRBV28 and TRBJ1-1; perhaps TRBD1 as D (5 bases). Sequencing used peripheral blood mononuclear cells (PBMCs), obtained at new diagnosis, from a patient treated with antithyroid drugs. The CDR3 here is CASLRGLLNTEAFF. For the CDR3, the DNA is TGTGCCAGCTTAAGGGGACTTTTGAACACTGAAGCTTTCTTT.